Listed here are 10 T cell receptor beta chains from one sample, sequenced in a study of blood T cell repertoires in COVID-19. Produced via immunoSEQ multiplex PCR; TCRdb's table is partial and in-frame only. This table holds a few hundred thousand clones, 80% to 90% found once. The specimen was peripheral blood. These receptors originate from a woman aged 25 to 39 with COVID-19, enrolled during active disease.

This clone was seen a few times. The chain joins TRBV7-6 to TRBJ2-1, with D possibly being TRBD2 (6 bases). CDR3 length: 12 residues. Germline-derived CDR1 and CDR2 are SGHVS and FNYEAQ. Trimming took 5 bases from V and 6 from J, leaving 8 bases between them. The CDR3 nucleotides read TGTGCCAGCAGCCCGGGGGTCAATGAGCAGTTCTTC. It codes for CASSPGVNEQFF.

The V call is TRBV28, the J call TRBJ1-3, with TRBD1 identical over 7 bases. Germline CDR1 and CDR2: MDHEN and SYDVKM. The length of the CDR3 is 14 residues. With 10 bases clipped from V and 3 bases from J, the junction kept 9 bases outside the gene matches. CDR3 DNA: TGTGCCACCGATCCAGGGGGTGTTGGAAACACCATATATTTT. Protein: CATDPGGVGNTIYF. The full variable domain, completed using reference TRBV28 and TRBJ1-3, is DVKVTQSSRYLVKRTGEKVFLECVQDMDHENMFWYRQDPGLGLRLIYFSYDVKMKEKGDIPEGYSVSREKKERFSLILESASTNQTSMYLCATDPGGVGNTIYFGEGSWLTVV.

The rearrangement joins TRBV10-3 to TRBJ2-7, with TRBD2 matching 8 bases. This CDR3 region has 13 residues. With V trimmed by 6 bases and J by 2 bases, 3 bases remained unmatched. Germline V gene lookup returns CDR1 ENHRY and CDR2 SYGVKD. CDR3 DNA: TGTGCCATCAGGGGGACTAGTCCCTACGAGCAGTACTTC. It translates to CAIRGTSPYEQYF.

The V call is TRBV11-2, the J call TRBJ2-3; 7 nucleotides line up with TRBD1. Germline CDR1 is SGHAT and CDR2 is FQNNGV. V lost 4 bases to trimming and J lost 5 bases; unmatched junction nucleotides: 6. The CDR3 length is 14 residues. The CDR3 loop reads CASSSLTGLDTQYF. For the CDR3, the DNA is TGTGCCAGCAGCTCCCTGACAGGGCTAGATACGCAGTATTTT.

The rearrangement links TRBV27 to TRBJ1-4; D is unclear. The germline V gene encodes CDR1 MNHEY and CDR2 SMNVEV (reference sequence). V lost 3 bases, J lost 2 bases, and 7 bases lay in between. This CDR3 has 14 residues. CDR3 sequence (DNA): TGTGCCAGCAGTTTCAGGTTTACTAATGAAAAACTGTTTTTT. Translated: CASSFRFTNEKLFF.

The V call is TRBV28, the J call TRBJ1-1; TRBD1 is a possible D gene (6 bases). V dropped 4 bases and J dropped 1 base, with 13 bases sitting between them. The CDR3 length is 15 residues. Germline-derived CDR1 and CDR2 are MDHEN and SYDVKM. The CDR3 protein is CASSSVGGANTEAFF. The CDR3 nucleotides read TGTGCCAGCAGTTCCGTAGGGGGGGCGAACACTGAAGCTTTCTTT.

This rearrangement joins TRBV24-1 to TRBJ1-5, with D hard to call. The CDR3 sequence is 12 residues long. V was pared by 4 bases and J by 4 bases, with 4 bases between. Germline CDR1 KGHDR, CDR2 SFDVKD. The CDR3 here is CATSDQNQPQHF. The CDR3 nucleotides read TGTGCCACCAGTGACCAGAATCAGCCCCAGCATTTT.

Only one count was recorded for this clone. The J gene is TRBJ2-7, the V gene TRBV6-1; no reliable D call. The V and J ends lost 2 bases and 2 bases respectively, with 10 bases between them. Germline V gene sequence: CDR1 MNHNS, CDR2 SASEGT. The CDR3 is 14 amino acids. CDR3: CASSEIGSAYEQYF. The CDR3 DNA reads TGTGCCAGCAGTGAAATTGGCTCCGCCTACGAGCAGTACTTC.

The chain is built from TRBV5-1 and TRBJ1-6, with D unclear. The CDR3 loop spans 15 amino acids. V was clipped by 4 bases and J by 7 bases, with 15 bases between them. From germline, CDR1 is SGHRS and CDR2 YFSETQ. As DNA, the CDR3 is TGCGCCAGCAGCCCGATGCCGGGGTTGAATTCACCCCTCCACTTT. It translates to CASSPMPGLNSPLHF.

The chain couples TRBV10-3 to TRBJ1-1, with TRBD1 as a possible D gene (5 bases). Germline loops: CDR1 ENHRY, CDR2 SYGVKD. Trimming took off 0 bases at V and 3 bases at J, with 26 bases between the two ends. The CDR3 extends over 20 amino acids. CDR3 nucleotide sequence: TGTGCCATCAGTGAGTCCAGCAGTCGGGGGAAGGCACTATCCCACACTGAAGCTTTCTTT. This codes for CAISESSSRGKALSHTEAFF.